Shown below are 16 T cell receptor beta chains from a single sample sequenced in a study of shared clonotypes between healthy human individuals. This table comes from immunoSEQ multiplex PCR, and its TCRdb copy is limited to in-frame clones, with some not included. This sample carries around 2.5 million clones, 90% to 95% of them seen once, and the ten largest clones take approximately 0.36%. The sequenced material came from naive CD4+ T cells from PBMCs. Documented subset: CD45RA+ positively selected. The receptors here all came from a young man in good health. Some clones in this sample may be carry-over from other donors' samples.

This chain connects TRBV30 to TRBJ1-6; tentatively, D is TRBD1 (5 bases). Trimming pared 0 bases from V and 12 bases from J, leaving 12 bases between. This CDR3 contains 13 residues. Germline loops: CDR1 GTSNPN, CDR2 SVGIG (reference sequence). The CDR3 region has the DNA TGTGCCTGGAGTGTAATCGGAGGGGAACCCCTCCACTTT. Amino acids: CAWSVIGGEPLHF.

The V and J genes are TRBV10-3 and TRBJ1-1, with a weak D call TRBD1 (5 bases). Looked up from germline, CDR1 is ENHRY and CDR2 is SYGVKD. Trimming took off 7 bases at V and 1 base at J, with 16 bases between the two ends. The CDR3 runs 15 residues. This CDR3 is CAIMGSEGRNTEAFF. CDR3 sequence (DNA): TGTGCCATCATGGGTAGTGAGGGACGGAACACTGAAGCTTTCTTT.

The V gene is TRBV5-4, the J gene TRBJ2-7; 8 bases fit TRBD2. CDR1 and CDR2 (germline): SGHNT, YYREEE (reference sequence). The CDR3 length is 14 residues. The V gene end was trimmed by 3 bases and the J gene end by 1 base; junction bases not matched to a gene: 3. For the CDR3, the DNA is TGTGCCAGCAGCTCGGGACTAGATTCCTACGAGCAGTACTTC. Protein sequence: CASSSGLDSYEQYF.

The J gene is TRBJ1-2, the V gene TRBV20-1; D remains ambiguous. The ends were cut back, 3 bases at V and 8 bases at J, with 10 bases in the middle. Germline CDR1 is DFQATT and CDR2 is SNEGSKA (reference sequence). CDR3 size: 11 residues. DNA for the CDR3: TGCAGTGCTAGTCCTGCGTTAGGCTACACCTTC. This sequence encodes CSASPALGYTF.

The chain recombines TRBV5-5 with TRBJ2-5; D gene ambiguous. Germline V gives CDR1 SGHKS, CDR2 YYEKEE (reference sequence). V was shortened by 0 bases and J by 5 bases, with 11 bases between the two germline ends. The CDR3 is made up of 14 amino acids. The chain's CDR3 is CASSLDTGWETQYF. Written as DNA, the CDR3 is TGTGCCAGCAGCTTGGATACCGGGTGGGAGACCCAGTACTTC. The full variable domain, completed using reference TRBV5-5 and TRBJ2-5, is DAGVTQSPTHLIKTRGQQVTLRCSPISGHKSVSWYQQVLGQGPQFIFQYYEKEERGRGNFPDRFSARQFPNYSSELNVNALLLGDSALYLCASSLDTGWETQYFGPGTRLLVL.

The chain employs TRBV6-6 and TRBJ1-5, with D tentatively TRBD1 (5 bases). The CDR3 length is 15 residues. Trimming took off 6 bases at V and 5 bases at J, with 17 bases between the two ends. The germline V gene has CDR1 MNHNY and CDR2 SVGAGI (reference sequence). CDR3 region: CASSKDSLKYQPQHF. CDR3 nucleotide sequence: TGTGCCAGCAGCAAAGACAGTCTAAAGTATCAGCCCCAGCATTTT.

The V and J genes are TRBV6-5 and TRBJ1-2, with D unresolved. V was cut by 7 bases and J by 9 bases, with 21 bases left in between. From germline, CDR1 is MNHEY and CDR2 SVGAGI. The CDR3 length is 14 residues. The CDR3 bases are TGTGCCAGCACCTACGGGCAGGCAAACTCCCGCTACACCTTC. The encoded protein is CASTYGQANSRYTF.

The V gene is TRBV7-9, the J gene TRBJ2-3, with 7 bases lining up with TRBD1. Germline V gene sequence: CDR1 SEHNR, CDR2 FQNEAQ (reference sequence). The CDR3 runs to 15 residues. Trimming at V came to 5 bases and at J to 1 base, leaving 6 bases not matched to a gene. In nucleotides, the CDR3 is TGTGCCAGCAGCCCGAAGGGGGCTGGCACAGATACGCAGTATTTT. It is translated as CASSPKGAGTDTQYF.

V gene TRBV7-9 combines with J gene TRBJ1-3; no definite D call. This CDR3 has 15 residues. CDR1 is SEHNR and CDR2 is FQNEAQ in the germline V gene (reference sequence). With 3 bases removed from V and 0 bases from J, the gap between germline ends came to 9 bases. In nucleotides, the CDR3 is TGTGCCAGCAGCTTTATGGCGAACTCTGGAAACACCATATATTTT. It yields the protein CASSFMANSGNTIYF.

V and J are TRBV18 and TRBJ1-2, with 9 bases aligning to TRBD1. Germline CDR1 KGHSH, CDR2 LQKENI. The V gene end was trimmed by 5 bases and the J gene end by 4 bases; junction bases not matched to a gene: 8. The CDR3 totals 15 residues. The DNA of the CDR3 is TGTGCCAGCTCAGCCCGGGACAGGGACTTCTATGGCTACACCTTC. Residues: CASSARDRDFYGYTF.

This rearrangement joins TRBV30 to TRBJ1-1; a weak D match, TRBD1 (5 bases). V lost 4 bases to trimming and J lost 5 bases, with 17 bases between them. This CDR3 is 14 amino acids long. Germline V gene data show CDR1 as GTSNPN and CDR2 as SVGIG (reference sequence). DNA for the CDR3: TGTGCCTGGACTCCATACGGGACTGGAACTGAAGCTTTCTTT. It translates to CAWTPYGTGTEAFF.

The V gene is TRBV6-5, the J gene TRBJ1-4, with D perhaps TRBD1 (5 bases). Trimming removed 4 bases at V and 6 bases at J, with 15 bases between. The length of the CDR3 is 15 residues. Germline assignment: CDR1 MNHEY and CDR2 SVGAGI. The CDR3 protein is CASSSIRAFDEKLFF. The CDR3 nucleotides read TGTGCCAGCAGTTCCATCAGGGCCTTCGATGAAAAACTGTTTTTT.

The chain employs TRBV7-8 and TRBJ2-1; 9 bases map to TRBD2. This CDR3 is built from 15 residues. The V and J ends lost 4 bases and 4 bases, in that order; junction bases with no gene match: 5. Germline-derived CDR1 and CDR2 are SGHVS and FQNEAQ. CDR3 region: CASSSGLAPYNEQFF. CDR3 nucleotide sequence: TGTGCCAGCAGCTCAGGACTAGCGCCATACAATGAGCAGTTCTTC.

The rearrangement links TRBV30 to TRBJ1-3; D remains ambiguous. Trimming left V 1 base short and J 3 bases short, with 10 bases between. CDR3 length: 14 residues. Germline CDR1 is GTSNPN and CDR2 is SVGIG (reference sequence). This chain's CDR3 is CAWSDMSYGNTIYF. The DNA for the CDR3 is TGTGCCTGGAGTGACATGTCGTATGGAAACACCATATATTTT.

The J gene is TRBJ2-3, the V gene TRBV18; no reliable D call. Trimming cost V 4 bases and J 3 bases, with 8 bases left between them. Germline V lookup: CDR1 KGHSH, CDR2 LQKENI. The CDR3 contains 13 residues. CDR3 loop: CASSLRYTDTQYF. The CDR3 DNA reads TGTGCCAGCTCACTTCGTTATACAGATACGCAGTATTTT.

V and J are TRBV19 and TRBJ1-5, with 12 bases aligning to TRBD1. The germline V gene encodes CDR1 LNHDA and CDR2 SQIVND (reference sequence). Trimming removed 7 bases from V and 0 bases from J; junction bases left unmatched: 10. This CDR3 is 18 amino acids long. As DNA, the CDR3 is TGTGCCAGTAAGAAGGGACAGGGGGCATTAAGTAGCAATCAGCCCCAGCATTTT. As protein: CASKKGQGALSSNQPQHF. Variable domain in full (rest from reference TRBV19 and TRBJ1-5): DGGITQSPKYLFRKEGQNVTLSCEQNLNHDAMYWYRQDPGQGLRLIYYSQIVNDFQKGDIAEGYSVSREKKESFPLTVTSAQKNPTAFYLCASKKGQGALSSNQPQHFGDGTRLSIL.